The rows below give T cell receptor beta chains drawn from one sample of a study of response to subunit inactivated influenza vaccine. MiXCR, applied by TCRdb to the RT-PCR reads, yields one record per CDR3 protein. The repertoire holds some 800,000 distinct CDR3 sequences, with approximately 22% as singletons. Sample: PBMCs from blood, taken roughly 5 days after vaccination. The origin of the receptors is a man aged 45-65 years who received an inactivated influenza vaccine. Each CDR3 is given with its conserved first and last residue. Each record gives: D gene, J gene, V gene, clone size, CDR3 DNA, CDR3 protein. D genes are given only for firm matches. Clone size, where shown, is once, few, many, or a class for clones that have expanded.

D gene: -; J gene: TRBJ1-2; V gene: TRBV7-9; clone size: many; CDR3 DNA: TGTGCCAGCAGCCGGACCAACTATGGCTACACCTTC; CDR3 protein: CASSRTNYGYTF
D gene: -; J gene: TRBJ2-1; V gene: TRBV28; clone size: -; CDR3 DNA: TGTGCCAGCTCCGGGACGAACTCCAATGAGCAGTTCTTC; CDR3 protein: CASSGTNSNEQFF
D gene: -; J gene: TRBJ2-7; V gene: TRBV6-6; clone size: few; CDR3 DNA: TGTGCCAGCAGTTATGGGGGACGCGGCGAGCAGTACTTC; CDR3 protein: CASSYGGRGEQYF
D gene: -; J gene: TRBJ2-1; V gene: TRBV29-1; clone size: few; CDR3 DNA: TGCAGCGTCCCTTTATACAATGAGCAGTTCTTC; CDR3 protein: CSVPLYNEQFF
D gene: -; J gene: TRBJ2-3; V gene: TRBV3-1; clone size: few; CDR3 DNA: TGTGCCAGCAGCAGGTCCCCAGATACGCAGTATTTT; CDR3 protein: CASSRSPDTQYF
D gene: -; J gene: TRBJ1-2; V gene: TRBV7-2; clone size: -; CDR3 DNA: TGTGCCAGCAGCTTAGGAGGGTCGTTCTATGGCTACACCTTC; CDR3 protein: CASSLGGSFYGYTF
D gene: TRBD2; J gene: TRBJ2-3; V gene: TRBV10-3; clone size: few; CDR3 DNA: TGTGCCATCAGTGATTGGGGGAGTGGACTAGGAGCAGATACGCAGTATTTT; CDR3 protein: CAISDWGSGLGADTQYF
D gene: -; J gene: TRBJ1-1; V gene: TRBV7-2; clone size: few; CDR3 DNA: TGTGCCAGCAGCCCGGGGTCTCCCGCCCCAGCTTTCTTT; CDR3 protein: CASSPGSPAPAFF
D gene: -; J gene: TRBJ2-7; V gene: TRBV6-2/TRBV6-3; clone size: -; CDR3 DNA: TGTGCCAGCAGCCCCCGGACGGCCAGGAGCTCCTACGAGCAGTACTTC; CDR3 protein: CASSPRTARSSYEQYF
D gene: -; J gene: TRBJ2-7; V gene: TRBV20-1; clone size: few; CDR3 DNA: TGCAGTGCTAGAGTCTTGGGGGACGAGCAGTACTTC; CDR3 protein: CSARVLGDEQYF
D gene: -; J gene: TRBJ2-5; V gene: TRBV28; clone size: -; CDR3 DNA: TGTGCCAGCAGTCCTGCCGAAACAGGGAAAGAGACCCAGTACTTC; CDR3 protein: CASSPAETGKETQYF
D gene: TRBD1; J gene: TRBJ1-4; V gene: TRBV5-1; clone size: -; CDR3 DNA: TGCGCCAGCGGCACGACAGGGACTAATGAAAAACTGTTTTTT; CDR3 protein: CASGTTGTNEKLFF
D gene: -; J gene: TRBJ1-5; V gene: TRBV29-1; clone size: few; CDR3 DNA: TGCAGCGTCGCTACAGCTAGCAATCAGCCCCAGCATTTT; CDR3 protein: CSVATASNQPQHF
D gene: TRBD2; J gene: TRBJ2-3; V gene: TRBV28; clone size: -; CDR3 DNA: TGTGCCAGCAGCCCCCCGGGACTAGCGGGAAGCACAGATACGCAGTATTTT; CDR3 protein: CASSPPGLAGSTDTQYF
D gene: -; J gene: TRBJ2-2; V gene: TRBV9; clone size: few; CDR3 DNA: TGTGCCAGCAGCGCCACCGTCACCGGGGAGCTGTTTTTT; CDR3 protein: CASSATVTGELFF
D gene: -; J gene: TRBJ1-1; V gene: TRBV10-3; clone size: few; CDR3 DNA: TGTGCCATCAGTGAACCAGGGGATCGTACTGAAGCTTTCTTT; CDR3 protein: CAISEPGDRTEAFF
D gene: -; J gene: TRBJ2-3; V gene: TRBV9; clone size: -; CDR3 DNA: TGTGCCAGCAGCGTAGGGGGGCAGACAGATACGCAGTATTTT; CDR3 protein: CASSVGGQTDTQYF
D gene: -; J gene: TRBJ1-1; V gene: TRBV7-2; clone size: few; CDR3 DNA: TGTGCCAGCAGCTGGACACTGAACACTGAAGCTTTCTTT; CDR3 protein: CASSWTLNTEAFF
D gene: -; J gene: TRBJ1-1; V gene: TRBV10-3; clone size: -; CDR3 DNA: TGTGCCATCAGTGAGAGAGGTGACACTGAAGCTTTCTTT; CDR3 protein: CAISERGDTEAFF
D gene: TRBD2; J gene: TRBJ2-5; V gene: TRBV28; clone size: few; CDR3 DNA: TGTGCCAGCAGTTTCTCGGGACTAGCGGGAGGGTTCCAAGAGACCCAGTACTTC; CDR3 protein: CASSFSGLAGGFQETQYF
D gene: -; J gene: TRBJ2-7; V gene: TRBV20-1; clone size: -; CDR3 DNA: TGCAGTGCCCAGACAGCCACAATCTCCTACGAGCAGTACTTC; CDR3 protein: CSAQTATISYEQYF
D gene: -; J gene: TRBJ2-1; V gene: TRBV24-1; clone size: few; CDR3 DNA: TGTGCCACCAGTGCCCCCGTGGGGGGTAATACCTACAATGAGCAGTTCTTC; CDR3 protein: CATSAPVGGNTYNEQFF
D gene: -; J gene: TRBJ2-7; V gene: TRBV12-3/TRBV12-4; clone size: -; CDR3 DNA: TGTGCCAGCAGTTTCGGTTTGCGGAGCGCCTACGAGCAGTACTTC; CDR3 protein: CASSFGLRSAYEQYF
D gene: TRBD2; J gene: TRBJ2-7; V gene: TRBV27; clone size: few; CDR3 DNA: TGTGCCAGCAGTCCGAGGACTAGCGTGCTGTACTTC; CDR3 protein: CASSPRTSVLYF
D gene: TRBD2; J gene: TRBJ2-3; V gene: TRBV20-1; clone size: -; CDR3 DNA: TGCAGTGTACCGGGACTAGGTCCCGATACGCAGTATTTT; CDR3 protein: CSVPGLGPDTQYF
D gene: TRBD2; J gene: TRBJ2-1; V gene: TRBV6-1; clone size: -; CDR3 DNA: TGTGCCAGCAGATCCAGCGGGACGCTCTACAATGAGCAGTTCTTC; CDR3 protein: CASRSSGTLYNEQFF
D gene: TRBD1; J gene: TRBJ2-7; V gene: TRBV5-1; clone size: few; CDR3 DNA: TGCGCCAGCAGCTTGGGGCAGGGGGCCCACGAGCAGTACTTC; CDR3 protein: CASSLGQGAHEQYF
D gene: TRBD2; J gene: TRBJ2-5; V gene: TRBV20-1; clone size: -; CDR3 DNA: TGCAGTGCTAGACCGGGACTAGCGGGAGGAGAGACCCAGTACTTC; CDR3 protein: CSARPGLAGGETQYF
D gene: -; J gene: TRBJ2-5; V gene: TRBV29-1; clone size: many; CDR3 DNA: TGCAGCGTTGAAGGACGCGGCGTAGAGACCCAGTACTTC; CDR3 protein: CSVEGRGVETQYF
D gene: TRBD2; J gene: TRBJ2-1; V gene: TRBV5-6; clone size: many; CDR3 DNA: TGTGCCAGCAGCCCCGCGGGGGGTAATGAGCAGTTCTTC; CDR3 protein: CASSPAGGNEQFF
D gene: -; J gene: TRBJ1-1; V gene: TRBV20-1; clone size: -; CDR3 DNA: TGCAGTGCTCCCCTGGGGGGGGGGTGGACTGAAGCTTTCTTT; CDR3 protein: CSAPLGGGWTEAFF
D gene: -; J gene: TRBJ2-1; V gene: TRBV6-1; clone size: few; CDR3 DNA: TGTGCCAGCAGGTTGGGGATCCACAATGAGCAGTTCTTC; CDR3 protein: CASRLGIHNEQFF
D gene: -; J gene: TRBJ2-4; V gene: TRBV6-5; clone size: -; CDR3 DNA: TGTGCCAGCAGTTACTCGAAGGGGTTGTCGGGCAAAAACATTCAGTACTTC; CDR3 protein: CASSYSKGLSGKNIQYF
D gene: -; J gene: TRBJ1-5; V gene: TRBV6-2/TRBV6-3; clone size: -; CDR3 DNA: TGTGCCAGCAGTAACCTCCCAGGTATGAGCAATCAGCCCCAGCATTTT; CDR3 protein: CASSNLPGMSNQPQHF
D gene: -; J gene: TRBJ2-7; V gene: TRBV10-3; clone size: -; CDR3 DNA: TGTGCCATCAGTGCGGTGAAGGGGGGGTCGGCCGAGCAGTACTTC; CDR3 protein: CAISAVKGGSAEQYF
D gene: -; J gene: TRBJ2-2; V gene: TRBV28; clone size: many; CDR3 DNA: TGTGCCAGCAGTTCACTGGAGAGGGGAGGTGGGGAGCTGTTTTTT; CDR3 protein: CASSSLERGGGELFF
D gene: -; J gene: TRBJ2-5; V gene: TRBV10-3; clone size: -; CDR3 DNA: TGTGCCATCAGTGACCCGCGACAGGGGAGGGAAGGGACCCAGTACTTC; CDR3 protein: CAISDPRQGREGTQYF
D gene: TRBD2; J gene: TRBJ2-1; V gene: TRBV19; clone size: -; CDR3 DNA: TGTGCCAGTACCTCGGGACTAGCGGGGTACAATGAGCAGTTCTTC; CDR3 protein: CASTSGLAGYNEQFF
D gene: -; J gene: TRBJ2-7; V gene: TRBV5-1; clone size: many; CDR3 DNA: TGCGCCAGCAGCTTGGGGTCAGGGGCCTACGAGCAGTACTTC; CDR3 protein: CASSLGSGAYEQYF
D gene: TRBD1; J gene: TRBJ1-1; V gene: TRBV27; clone size: many; CDR3 DNA: TGTGCCAGCACCGGGACAGGAGTGAACACTGAAGCTTTCTTT; CDR3 protein: CASTGTGVNTEAFF
D gene: -; J gene: TRBJ2-2; V gene: TRBV7-6; clone size: -; CDR3 DNA: TGTGCCAGCAGCTTAGTTACATACACCGGGGAGCTGTTTTTT; CDR3 protein: CASSLVTYTGELFF
D gene: -; J gene: TRBJ1-2; V gene: TRBV28; clone size: many; CDR3 DNA: TGTGCCAGCAGTACCGTACGCAGGGATGTGTATGGCTACACCTTC; CDR3 protein: CASSTVRRDVYGYTF
D gene: TRBD2; J gene: TRBJ2-7; V gene: TRBV5-1; clone size: -; CDR3 DNA: TGCGCCAGCAGAGTAGCGGGGACCATGATTTACGAGCAGTACTTC; CDR3 protein: CASRVAGTMIYEQYF
D gene: TRBD2; J gene: TRBJ2-5; V gene: TRBV28; clone size: -; CDR3 DNA: TGTGCCAGCAGCCCCGCCGGGAGGGCGGAGACCCAGTACTTC; CDR3 protein: CASSPAGRAETQYF
D gene: -; J gene: TRBJ2-1; V gene: TRBV7-2; clone size: many; CDR3 DNA: TGTGCCAGCAGCTTAGGGGACGGGGGTTTATATGAGCAGTTCTTC; CDR3 protein: CASSLGDGGLYEQFF
D gene: -; J gene: TRBJ2-7; V gene: TRBV28; clone size: -; CDR3 DNA: TGTGCCAGCAGCCCCAGGGGCGGAGGTGCCTACGAGCAGTACTTC; CDR3 protein: CASSPRGGGAYEQYF
D gene: -; J gene: TRBJ2-7; V gene: TRBV7-2; clone size: -; CDR3 DNA: TGTGCCAGCAGCTTCGCCGACGGCTACGAGCAGTACTTC; CDR3 protein: CASSFADGYEQYF
D gene: TRBD1; J gene: TRBJ1-3; V gene: TRBV4-3; clone size: few; CDR3 DNA: TGCGCCAGCAGCCCGGTCTCCGGGACAGGGGGAAACACCATATATTTT; CDR3 protein: CASSPVSGTGGNTIYF
D gene: -; J gene: TRBJ2-1; V gene: TRBV2; clone size: few; CDR3 DNA: TGTGCCAGCAGCGCACCCGATCTTTTGAGTTACAATGAGCAGTTCTTC; CDR3 protein: CASSAPDLLSYNEQFF
D gene: TRBD1; J gene: TRBJ2-7; V gene: TRBV7-9; clone size: -; CDR3 DNA: TGTGCCAGCAGCCAGGACAGGATGTACGAGCAGTACTTC; CDR3 protein: CASSQDRMYEQYF
D gene: -; J gene: TRBJ1-2; V gene: TRBV7-2; clone size: -; CDR3 DNA: TGTGCCAGCAGGGGTGGAACATCGGGAGGCTACACCTTC; CDR3 protein: CASRGGTSGGYTF
D gene: -; J gene: TRBJ2-7; V gene: TRBV7-6; clone size: -; CDR3 DNA: TGTGCCAGCAGCTTTAGCGTGGCCTACGAGCAGTACTTC; CDR3 protein: CASSFSVAYEQYF
D gene: -; J gene: TRBJ2-4; V gene: TRBV6-2/TRBV6-3; clone size: few; CDR3 DNA: TGTGCCAGCAGTCCCACGGGGTTAGGTGACATTCAGTACTTC; CDR3 protein: CASSPTGLGDIQYF